A single sample gave rise to the 24 T cell receptor beta chains below, sequenced in a study of cytomegalovirus exposure and HLA in healthy donors. In the PCR, 60 Vbeta and 13 Jbeta primers were used. Here immunoSEQ multiplex PCR was the method, and the copy in TCRdb shows in-frame clones only, minus some. The sample has over 90,000 clones, around 74% seen once. Sequencing was done on a sample of PBMCs. Receptors were obtained from a female donor in good health and CMV-seropositive.

The chain uses TRBV28 and TRBJ2-7; 10 bases agree with TRBD2. In germline, CDR1 is MDHEN, CDR2 SYDVKM. The CDR3 is 17 residues long. V was pared by 4 bases and J by 1 base, with 10 bases of the junction left unmatched. The CDR3 is CASSSLTSGSPSYEQYF. The CDR3 DNA reads TGTGCCAGCAGTTCCTTGACTAGCGGGTCACCTTCCTACGAGCAGTACTTC.

The chain links TRBV29-1 to TRBJ1-5; D might be TRBD1 (6 bases). The CDR3 extends over 13 amino acids. Germline-derived CDR1 and CDR2 are SQVTM and ANQGSEA. V was clipped by 6 bases and J by 4 bases, with 13 bases between them. For the CDR3, the DNA is TGCAGCGTCGCGACAGGCCCTAATCAGCCCCAGCATTTT. Residues: CSVATGPNQPQHF. Combining the CDR3 with reference TRBV29-1 and TRBJ1-5 gives the whole variable domain SAVISQKPSRDICQRGTSLTIQCQVDSQVTMMFWYRQQPGQSLTLIATANQGSEATYESGFVIDKFPISRPNLTFSTLTVSNMSPEDSSIYLCSVATGPNQPQHFGDGTRLSIL.

V gene TRBV30 combines with J gene TRBJ1-2; 10 bases are shared with TRBD1. The ends lost 4 bases at V and 6 bases at J; junction bases unmatched: 5. This CDR3 has 13 residues. CDR1 is GTSNPN and CDR2 is SVGIG in the germline V gene (reference sequence). CDR3 nucleotides: TGTGCCTGGATAGACAGGGGGCCACATGGCTACACCTTC. Its translation: CAWIDRGPHGYTF.

This rearrangement joins TRBV11-2 to TRBJ2-2, with 9 bases lining up with TRBD1. Trimming at V came to 1 base and at J to 6 bases, leaving 6 bases not matched to a gene. The CDR3 is made up of 16 amino acids. Germline V CDR1 and CDR2: SGHAT, FQNNGV. CDR3 in DNA: TGTGCCAGCAGCTTAGGAGGGACAGGGTACGCCGGGGAGCTGTTTTTT. This gives the protein CASSLGGTGYAGELFF.

The chain carries TRBV4-3 and TRBJ2-5, with a possible D match to TRBD1 (5 bases). CDR1 is LGHNA, CDR2 YSLEER, per germline. The CDR3 runs to 13 residues. V lost 0 bases and J lost 5, with 7 bases in between. CDR3 DNA sequence: TGCGCCAGCAGCCAAGATTGGGGCGAGACCCAGTACTTC. It is translated as CASSQDWGETQYF.

This clone was detected only once. The gene calls are TRBV4-1 and TRBJ1-4, with D uncertain. Trimming left V 0 bases short and J 7 bases short, with 15 bases between. CDR1 is MGHRA, CDR2 YSYEKL, per germline. The CDR3 spans 16 residues. Here the CDR3 reads CASSQEAVSAGEKLFF. The CDR3, as DNA: TGCGCCAGCAGCCAAGAGGCGGTCTCGGCGGGTGAAAAACTGTTTTTT.

J is TRBJ1-6 and V is TRBV10-3; 9 bases align to TRBD1. Germline CDR1 ENHRY, CDR2 SYGVKD. The CDR3 has 20 residues. Trimming at V came to 4 bases and at J to 5 bases, leaving 18 bases not matched to a gene. The CDR3 region has the DNA TGTGCCATCAGTGCCTCCAGGGGGACAGGGAACGTAGAGGATAATTCACCCCTCCACTTT. Its protein is CAISASRGTGNVEDNSPLHF.

V and J are TRBV27 and TRBJ2-7; no definite D call. The CDR3 runs 13 residues. Trimming took 2 bases from V and 2 from J, leaving 7 bases between them. The germline V gene encodes CDR1 MNHEY and CDR2 SMNVEV (reference sequence). The CDR3 spells CASSLRGTYEQYF. The CDR3 nucleotides read TGTGCCAGCAGTTTACGAGGCACCTACGAGCAGTACTTC.

On this clone itself: The junction departs from germline at one end; a sequencing error may be responsible. The V call is TRBV10-1, the J call TRBJ2-3, with no clear D. The CDR3 is 14 amino acids. Germline V gives CDR1 WNHNN, CDR2 SYGVQD (reference sequence). CDR3 protein: CASSEVVGTDTQYF. DNA for the CDR3: TGCGCCAGCAGTGAGGTGGTAGGAACAGATACGCAGTATTTC.

V is TRBV30 and J is TRBJ2-3; D is unclear. Trimming removed 3 bases from V and 2 bases from J, with 3 bases in between. This CDR3 has 11 residues. Germline values: CDR1 GTSNPN, CDR2 SVGIG (reference sequence). The chain's CDR3 is CAWSFTDTQYF. CDR3 sequence (DNA): TGTGCCTGGAGCTTCACAGATACGCAGTATTTT.

The chain joins TRBV20-1 to TRBJ2-5; D is uncertain. This CDR3 is 10 amino acids long. The germline V gene has CDR1 DFQATT and CDR2 SNEGSKA (reference sequence). Between the trimmed V and J ends, which lost 3 bases and 3 bases, there was a span of 2 bases. CDR3: CSASKETQYF. CDR3 DNA sequence: TGCAGTGCTAGTAAAGAGACCCAGTACTTC.

This clone was counted many times. V usage is TRBV6-1 and J usage is TRBJ1-4, with 7 bases lining up with TRBD1. The CDR3 is made up of 15 amino acids. Germline loops: CDR1 MNHNS, CDR2 SASEGT. After removal of 5 bases from V and 8 bases from J, the junction contained 11 bases not matched to a gene. The CDR3 here is CASSPTPGQEEKLFF. DNA of the CDR3: TGTGCCAGCAGTCCTACGCCCGGACAGGAAGAAAAACTGTTTTTT.

This clone has just a few counts. The chain combines TRBV10-3 with TRBJ1-2, with 9 bases fitting TRBD1. This CDR3 has 16 residues. Germline lookup yields CDR1 ENHRY and CDR2 SYGVKD. The ends lost 6 bases at V and 4 bases at J; junction bases unmatched: 12. CDR3 in DNA: TGTGCCATCAGCTTTGACATCCGGGACAGGGTCTATGGCTACACCTTC. This encodes CAISFDIRDRVYGYTF.

This sequence joins TRBV7-2 and TRBJ2-7; 7 positions match TRBD1. With V trimmed by 4 bases and J by 4 bases, 7 bases remained unmatched. The germline V gene has CDR1 SGHTA and CDR2 FQGNSA. There are 14 residues in the CDR3. The CDR3 DNA reads as TGTGCCAGCAGCTCCCGACAGGGCCCTTACGAGCAGTACTTC. It yields the protein CASSSRQGPYEQYF.

This clone came up a few times. The chain combines TRBV4-1 with TRBJ2-6; 7 bases agree with TRBD1. V was clipped by 4 bases and J by 0 bases; unmatched bases: 6. Per germline, CDR1 MGHRA and CDR2 YSYEKL. CDR3 size: 17 residues. This chain's CDR3 is CASSRGQVNSGANVLTF. CDR3 in DNA: TGCGCCAGCAGCCGAGGACAGGTGAACTCTGGGGCCAACGTCCTGACTTTC.

V and J are TRBV29-1 and TRBJ2-7; 8 bases agree with TRBD1. Unmatched junction bases numbered 6, after V lost 5 bases and J lost 3 bases. Looked up from germline, CDR1 is SQVTM and CDR2 is ANQGSEA. This CDR3 contains 13 residues. DNA of the CDR3: TGCAGCGTTCCCGGACAGGGAAACTACGAGCAGTACTTC. Its translation: CSVPGQGNYEQYF.

The genes are TRBV28 and TRBJ1-1; a possible D gene is TRBD1 (6 bases). Germline V gene lookup returns CDR1 MDHEN and CDR2 SYDVKM. V lost 2 bases to trimming and J lost 6 bases, with 7 bases between them. The CDR3 sequence is 12 residues long. This chain's CDR3 is CASSLGGPEAFF. As DNA, the CDR3 is TGTGCCAGCAGTTTAGGGGGCCCTGAAGCTTTCTTT.

This clone was seen a single time. The chain uses TRBV7-2 and TRBJ2-7, with 9 bases fitting TRBD1. The J segment lost 1 base and the V segment lost 0 bases, leaving 7 bases of the junction unmatched. The CDR3 has 17 residues. CDR1 is SGHTA and CDR2 is FQGNSA in the germline V gene. CDR3 DNA sequence: TGTGCCAGCAGCTTAGCCCAATACAGGGGGCTTTCCTACGAGCAGTACTTC. It is translated as CASSLAQYRGLSYEQYF. The whole variable domain, remainder taken from reference TRBV7-2 and TRBJ2-7, is GAGVSQSPSNKVTEKGKDVELRCDPISGHTALYWYRQSLGQGLEFLIYFQGNSAPDKSGLPSDRFSAERTGGSVSTLTIQRTQQEDSAVYLCASSLAQYRGLSYEQYFGPGTRLTVT.

V is TRBV6-1 and J is TRBJ1-1, with 7 bases identical to TRBD1. J lost 3 bases, V lost 5 bases, and 9 bases had no gene match. The CDR3 totals 15 residues. Germline CDR1 and CDR2: MNHNS and SASEGT. In DNA form, the CDR3 reads TGTGCCAGCAGTCGCGGGACAGCAGGGGACACTGAAGCTTTCTTT. Amino acids: CASSRGTAGDTEAFF.

This chain uses TRBV5-1 with TRBJ2-5; D ambiguous. This CDR3 region has 14 residues. Germline-derived CDR1 and CDR2 are SGHRS and YFSETQ. Trimming took off 0 bases at V and 0 bases at J, with 6 bases between the two ends. CDR3 loop: CASSLAANQETQYF. In DNA, the CDR3 is TGCGCCAGCAGCTTGGCCGCTAACCAAGAGACCCAGTACTTC.

The rearrangement joins TRBV6-1 to TRBJ1-5; TRBD1 matches 7 bases. The CDR3 is 14 amino acids. The ends lost 4 bases at V and 5 bases at J; junction bases unmatched: 5. Germline V gives CDR1 MNHNS, CDR2 SASEGT. CDR3 region: CASSGTGTYQPQHF. DNA of the CDR3: TGTGCCAGCAGTGGGACAGGTACCTATCAGCCCCAGCATTTT.

V and J are TRBV7-2 and TRBJ2-3, with D uncertain. With 5 bases removed from V and 5 bases from J, the gap between germline ends came to 8 bases. CDR3 length: 12 residues. The germline CDR1 and CDR2 sequences are SGHTA and FQGNSA. CDR3: CASSPVGDTQYF. CDR3 in DNA: TGTGCCAGCAGCCCGGTCGGAGATACGCAGTATTTT.

The V gene is TRBV5-1, the J gene TRBJ2-1; 9 bases agree with TRBD2. V lost 4 bases to trimming and J lost 6 bases; unmatched junction nucleotides: 17. The CDR3 covers 18 residues. The V gene's germline CDR1 is SGHRS and CDR2 YFSETQ. CDR3 DNA sequence: TGCGCCAGCAGCCCGCGAGGCGGGAGGGCCGGTTCTGGCAATGAGCAGTTCTTC. Its translation is CASSPRGGRAGSGNEQFF.

The chain recombines TRBV23-1 with TRBJ1-5; D is possibly TRBD1 (5 bases). TRBV23-1 is placed among ORFs of uncertain function. The CDR3 is made up of 14 amino acids. The germline V and J ends were trimmed by 2 bases and 7 bases, with 12 bases remaining between them. The CDR3 loop reads CASSQQGQGQPQHF. The DNA for the CDR3 is TGCGCCAGCAGTCAACAGGGTCAAGGACAGCCCCAGCATTTT.